The next 20 T cell receptor beta chains were all read from a single sample in a study of chemoradiotherapy in HPV16-positive cancers. Produced via immunoSEQ multiplex PCR; TCRdb's table is partial and in-frame only. The table has about 68,000 clones, about nine tenths seen once. The starting material was blood, obtained from a patient who underwent chemoradiotherapy. The receptors shown here come from a human donor with HPV-associated anogenital cancer.

This sequence joins TRBV7-9 and TRBJ2-7; no clear D. The CDR3 is made up of 14 amino acids. V was shortened by 4 bases and J by 3 bases, with 13 bases between the two germline ends. Germline V gene lookup returns CDR1 SEHNR and CDR2 FQNEAQ (reference sequence). DNA for the CDR3: TGTGCCAGCAGCTCCAGCTCAGGTCACTACGAGCAGTACTTC. Translation: CASSSSSGHYEQYF.

The gene calls are TRBV9 and TRBJ1-5; D may be TRBD1 (5 bases). The germline V gene has CDR1 SGDLS and CDR2 YYNGEE. Deletions cut 0 bases from V and 2 bases from J, with 12 bases between. This CDR3 is built from 16 residues. The CDR3 loop is CASSVGGNAGNQPQHF. The CDR3 nucleotides are TGTGCCAGCAGCGTAGGGGGGAATGCGGGCAATCAGCCCCAGCATTTT.

The chain uses TRBV9 and TRBJ2-6; 7 bases line up with TRBD1. Germline-derived CDR1 and CDR2 are SGDLS and YYNGEE. The J segment lost 2 bases and the V segment lost 1 base, leaving 6 bases of the junction unmatched. The CDR3 runs to 17 residues. The DNA of the CDR3 is TGTGCCAGCAGCGTAACAGGGGAAGTGGCTGGGGCCAACGTCCTGACTTTC. Translation gives CASSVTGEVAGANVLTF.

The chain recombines TRBV6-5 with TRBJ1-1; D is uncertain. Per germline, CDR1 MNHEY and CDR2 SVGAGI. The CDR3 loop spans 15 amino acids. The ends were cut back, 4 bases at V and 1 base at J, with 13 bases in the middle. The CDR3 nucleotides are TGTGCCAGCAGTTCCATCCGGGCTGCGAACACTGAAGCTTTCTTT. As protein: CASSSIRAANTEAFF.

The J gene is TRBJ1-2, the V gene TRBV7-9; 8 bases fit TRBD1. Germline CDR1 reads SEHNR; CDR2 reads FQNEAQ (reference sequence). This CDR3 is built from 18 residues. The ends lost 0 bases at V and 0 bases at J; junction bases unmatched: 9. As DNA, the CDR3 is TGTGCCAGCAGCTTAGCGGTGGCAGGGGGCATGTCTAACTATGGCTACACCTTC. Translating gives CASSLAVAGGMSNYGYTF.

The V gene is TRBV2, the J gene TRBJ1-4, with TRBD1 as a possible D gene (5 bases). The CDR3 sequence is 14 residues long. Looked up from germline, CDR1 is SNHLY and CDR2 is FYNNEI. The ends were cut back, 3 bases at V and 8 bases at J, with 13 bases in the middle. This chain's CDR3 is CASSDPQGGEKLFF. Here the CDR3 DNA reads TGTGCCAGCAGTGATCCCCAGGGAGGGGAAAAACTGTTTTTT.

V usage is TRBV7-2 and J usage is TRBJ1-1; D possibly corresponds to TRBD1 (6 bases). With 4 bases removed from V and 3 bases from J, the gap between germline ends came to 12 bases. Per germline, CDR1 SGHTA and CDR2 FQGNSA. The CDR3 is 14 residues long. CDR3: CASSSRGGHTEAFF. The CDR3 coding sequence is TGTGCCAGCAGCTCACGGGGGGGGCACACTGAAGCTTTCTTT.

The chain joins TRBV6-1 to TRBJ2-1, with D possibly TRBD2 on 5 matching bases. Germline values: CDR1 MNHNS, CDR2 SASEGT. Trimming removed 10 bases at V and 3 bases at J, with 7 bases between. The CDR3 covers 11 residues. CDR3 residues: CATGLYNEQFF. The CDR3 bases are TGTGCCACAGGACTCTACAATGAGCAGTTCTTC.

This clone appeared a single time. The chain carries TRBV2 and TRBJ2-7; weak D call: TRBD2 (5 bases). The CDR3 has 12 residues. CDR1 is SNHLY and CDR2 is FYNNEI in the germline V gene. V lost 2 bases to trimming and J lost 7 bases, with 9 bases between them. CDR3 amino acids: CASSELAWEQYF. The DNA for the CDR3 is TGTGCCAGCAGTGAACTAGCTTGGGAGCAGTACTTC.

V and J are TRBV19 and TRBJ2-5; D possibly matches TRBD1 or TRBD2 (5 bases each). CDR1 and CDR2 from the germline V gene are LNHDA and SQIVND (reference sequence). The CDR3 totals 12 residues. Between the trimmed V and J ends, which lost 11 bases and 1 base, there was a span of 11 bases. The CDR3 bases are TGTGCCTCGGGACCGAGCCAAGAGACCCAGTACTTC. Protein sequence: CASGPSQETQYF.

This clone appeared once. The chain recombines TRBV5-1 with TRBJ1-2; 10 positions match TRBD1. Per germline, CDR1 SGHRS and CDR2 YFSETQ. The CDR3 is 14 residues long. V lost 0 bases, J lost 8 bases, and 4 bases stayed unmatched. CDR3 residues: CASSLEGQGIGYTF. CDR3 DNA sequence: TGCGCCAGCAGCTTGGAGGGACAGGGGATAGGCTACACCTTC.

This clone was seen a handful of times. V and J are TRBV15 and TRBJ2-5; D gene unclear. The CDR3 totals 14 residues. V was trimmed by 2 bases and J by 2 bases, leaving 9 bases between them. Germline-derived CDR1 and CDR2 are LNHNV and YYDKDF (reference sequence). This chain's CDR3 is CATSRSIQQETQYF. As DNA, the CDR3 is TGTGCCACCAGCAGAAGTATACAGCAAGAGACCCAGTACTTC.

The chain employs TRBV10-2 and TRBJ2-5, with D possibly being TRBD2 (6 bases). The CDR3 consists of 13 residues. Trimming left V 3 bases short and J 5 bases short, with 10 bases between. Germline V gene lookup returns CDR1 WSHSY and CDR2 SAAADI. The CDR3 DNA reads as TGCGCCAGCAGTGACTTAGCGGTTGAGACCCAGTACTTC. Translating gives CASSDLAVETQYF.

The CDR3 bases are TGTGCCAGCAGCTTGCAGGGTTTGTCAGGCACTGAAGCTTTCTTT. The encoded protein is CASSLQGLSGTEAFF. The chain carries TRBV11-2 and TRBJ1-1, with D possibly TRBD1 on 5 matching bases. CDR1 is SGHAT and CDR2 is FQNNGV in the germline V gene. The CDR3 covers 15 residues. The germline V and J ends were trimmed by 3 bases and 4 bases, with 15 bases remaining between them. The full variable domain, its missing parts supplied by reference TRBV11-2 and TRBJ1-1, is EAGVAQSPRYKIIEKRQSVAFWCNPISGHATLYWYQQILGQGPKLLIQFQNNGVVDDSQLPKDRFSAERLKGVDSTLKIQPAKLEDSAVYLCASSLQGLSGTEAFFGQGTRLTVV.

The rearrangement joins TRBV11-2 to TRBJ1-1; no firm D call. The CDR3 runs to 15 residues. Germline assignment: CDR1 SGHAT and CDR2 FQNNGV. V lost 3 bases and J lost 0, with 11 bases in between. CDR3 DNA: TGTGCCAGCAGCTTCGAGGTCCTGCTGAACACTGAAGCTTTCTTT. It translates to CASSFEVLLNTEAFF.

V is TRBV19 and J is TRBJ1-1; the D is unclear. Germline V gene sequence: CDR1 LNHDA, CDR2 SQIVND (reference sequence). The CDR3 has 14 residues. V shed 6 bases and J shed 4 bases, with 15 bases lying between them. CDR3 DNA: TGTGCCAGTAGCACCGAGAAGATGAGCACTGAAGCTTTCTTT. Its protein is CASSTEKMSTEAFF.

The chain uses TRBV4-1 and TRBJ2-7; 14 nucleotides match TRBD2. There are 15 residues in the CDR3. The germline gives CDR1 MGHRA, CDR2 YSYEKL. V lost 1 base and J lost 4; bases outside the gene matches: 0. This CDR3 is CASSQGLAGGYEQYF. In DNA form, the CDR3 reads TGCGCCAGCAGCCAAGGACTAGCGGGGGGGTACGAGCAGTACTTC.

This chain uses TRBV6-4 with TRBJ2-1; 9 positions agree with TRBD1. The CDR3 spans 15 residues. In germline, CDR1 is MRHNA, CDR2 SNTAGT. The J segment lost 4 bases and the V segment lost 5 bases, leaving 6 bases of the junction unmatched. DNA of the CDR3: TGTGCCAGCAGTAAGGGACAGGGTGGGTACAATGAGCAGTTCTTC. Residues: CASSKGQGGYNEQFF.

This clone appeared a few times. The J gene is TRBJ1-4, the V gene TRBV18; D gene unclear. The CDR3 is 15 amino acids. V was cut by 3 bases and J by 2 bases, with 10 bases left in between. Germline V gives CDR1 KGHSH, CDR2 LQKENI. CDR3 region: CASSPSGSTNEKLFF. The CDR3 DNA is TGTGCCAGCTCACCTTCAGGCTCTACTAATGAAAAACTGTTTTTT.

This chain connects TRBV14 to TRBJ2-7, with D possibly called TRBD1 or TRBD2 (5 bases each). The germline gives CDR1 SGHDN, CDR2 FVKESK. V lost 0 bases and J lost 5, with 14 bases in between. CDR3 length: 15 amino acids. CDR3: CASSQEIGALNEQYF. The CDR3, as DNA: TGTGCCAGCAGCCAAGAAATCGGGGCTCTGAACGAGCAGTACTTC.